The clone carrying this T cell receptor beta chain was seen once. This sample was included in a study of blood T cell repertoires in COVID-19. How the authors handled the data: Scientists estimated how many nucleated cells there were by amplifying reference gene primers. Data came from immunoSEQ multiplex PCR; TCRdb stores just in-frame clones and leaves some out. V, J and clone size were drawn from that table, and D and trimming were deduced from the DNA. This sample has about 140,000 clones, with approximately 88% found just once. This CDR3 is built from 12 residues. Deletions cut 9 bases from V and 7 bases from J, with 15 bases between. Germline loops: CDR1 SGHKS, CDR2 YYEKEE (reference sequence).

The receptor comes from a woman aged 50 to 60 with acute or convalescent COVID-19. V and J are TRBV5-5 and TRBJ2-3; D is possibly TRBD2 (5 bases). The specimen was peripheral blood. The CDR3 bases are TGTGCCACCAACGAAGAGGGCTATACGCAGTATTTT. The encoded protein is CATNEEGYTQYF.